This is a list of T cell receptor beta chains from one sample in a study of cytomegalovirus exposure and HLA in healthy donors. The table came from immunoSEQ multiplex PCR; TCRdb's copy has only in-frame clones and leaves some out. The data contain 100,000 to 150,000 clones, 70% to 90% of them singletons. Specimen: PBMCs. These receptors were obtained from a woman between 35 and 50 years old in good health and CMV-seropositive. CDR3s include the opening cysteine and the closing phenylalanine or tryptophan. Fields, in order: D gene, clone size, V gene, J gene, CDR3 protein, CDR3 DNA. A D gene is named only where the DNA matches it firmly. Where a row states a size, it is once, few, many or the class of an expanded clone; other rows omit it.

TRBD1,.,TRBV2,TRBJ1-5,CASRGTDNSNQPQHF,TGTGCCAGCAGGGGGACAGACAATAGCAATCAGCCCCAGCATTTT
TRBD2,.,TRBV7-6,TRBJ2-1,CASSWPPGLAGGYEQFF,TGTGCCAGCAGCTGGCCGCCGGGACTAGCGGGAGGGTATGAGCAGTTCTTC
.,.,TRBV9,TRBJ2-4,CASSVGGGLKNIQYF,TGTGCCAGCAGCGTAGGCGGGGGCCTCAAAAACATTCAGTACTTC
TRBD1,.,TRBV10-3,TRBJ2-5,CAISGQGQETQYF,TGTGCCATTTCCGGACAGGGCCAAGAGACCCAGTACTTC
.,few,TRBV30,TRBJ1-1,CAWTRTEAFF,TGTGCCTGGACCCGGACTGAAGCTTTCTTT
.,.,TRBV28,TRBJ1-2,CASSGQHYGYTF,TGTGCCAGCAGTGGACAACACTATGGCTACACCTTC
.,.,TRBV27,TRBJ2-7,CASSPGQPAHVYF,TGTGCCAGCAGTCCCGGACAGCCGGCTCATGTGTACTTC
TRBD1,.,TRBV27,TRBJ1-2,CASRPTGGNYGYTF,TGTGCCAGCAGGCCGACAGGGGGCAACTATGGCTACACCTTC
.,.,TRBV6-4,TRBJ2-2,CASSPGNTGELFF,TGTGCCAGCAGCCCGGGGAACACCGGGGAGCTGTTTTTT
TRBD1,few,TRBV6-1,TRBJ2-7,CASSATGGPYEQYF,TGTGCCAGCAGCGCGACAGGGGGCCCCTACGAGCAGTACTTC
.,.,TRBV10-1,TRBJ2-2,CASSREKSAGELFF,TGCGCCAGCAGCAGGGAAAAGAGTGCCGGGGAGCTGTTTTTT
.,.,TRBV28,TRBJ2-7,CASSLEVHEQYF,TGTGCCAGCAGTTTGGAGGTTCACGAGCAGTACTTC
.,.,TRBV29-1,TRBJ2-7,CSAGGGSSYEQYF,TGCAGCGCTGGGGGGGGCAGCTCCTACGAGCAGTACTTC
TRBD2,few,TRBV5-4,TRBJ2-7,CASRDKAGGPDEQYF,TGTGCCAGCAGAGATAAAGCGGGGGGGCCCGACGAGCAGTACTTC
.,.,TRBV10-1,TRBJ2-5,CASSEQPTGMETQYF,TGCGCCAGCAGCGAGCAGCCTACCGGGATGGAGACCCAGTACTTC
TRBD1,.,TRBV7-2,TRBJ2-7,CASSRGQGADEQYF,TGTGCCAGCAGCCGAGGACAGGGGGCTGACGAGCAGTACTTC
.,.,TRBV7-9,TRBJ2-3,CASSPPAVAGYNPTDTQYF,TGTGCCAGCAGCCCCCCCGCCGTTGCGGGGTACAATCCCACAGATACGCAGTATTTT
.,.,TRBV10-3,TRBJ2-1,CAISESEGTTQFF,TGTGCCATCAGTGAGTCGGAGGGCACAACCCAGTTCTTC
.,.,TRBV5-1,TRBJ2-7,CASSSRQAPYEQYF,TGCGCCAGCAGCTCTAGACAGGCACCCTACGAGCAGTACTTC
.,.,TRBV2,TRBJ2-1,CASSDATSKSYNEQFF,TGTGCCAGCAGTGACGCGACTAGTAAGTCCTACAATGAGCAGTTCTTC
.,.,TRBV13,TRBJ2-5,CASSLRSAGQETQYF,TGTGCCAGCAGCCTCCGTAGCGCCGGGCAAGAGACCCAGTACTTC
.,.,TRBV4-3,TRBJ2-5,CASSQPRSPPRPRTQYF,TGCGCCAGCAGCCAGCCCCGGAGCCCGCCAAGACCTCGGACCCAGTACTTC
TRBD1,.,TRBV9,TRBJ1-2,CASSEGQVLNYGYTF,TGTGCCAGCAGCGAGGGACAGGTTTTAAACTATGGCTACACCTTC
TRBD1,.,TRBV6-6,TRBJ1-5,CASRETGPNQPQHF,TGTGCCAGCAGAGAGACAGGGCCTAATCAGCCCCAGCATTTT
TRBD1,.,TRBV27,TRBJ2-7,CASSLDRAEQYF,TGTGCCAGCAGTTTAGACAGGGCCGAGCAGTACTTC
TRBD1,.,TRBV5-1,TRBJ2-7,CASSLGGTASYEQYF,TGCGCCAGCAGCTTGGGGGGGACAGCCTCCTACGAGCAGTACTTC
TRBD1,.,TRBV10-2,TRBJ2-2,CASSEFGTGGANTGELFF,TGCGCCAGCAGTGAGTTTGGGACAGGGGGAGCGAACACCGGGGAGCTGTTTTTT